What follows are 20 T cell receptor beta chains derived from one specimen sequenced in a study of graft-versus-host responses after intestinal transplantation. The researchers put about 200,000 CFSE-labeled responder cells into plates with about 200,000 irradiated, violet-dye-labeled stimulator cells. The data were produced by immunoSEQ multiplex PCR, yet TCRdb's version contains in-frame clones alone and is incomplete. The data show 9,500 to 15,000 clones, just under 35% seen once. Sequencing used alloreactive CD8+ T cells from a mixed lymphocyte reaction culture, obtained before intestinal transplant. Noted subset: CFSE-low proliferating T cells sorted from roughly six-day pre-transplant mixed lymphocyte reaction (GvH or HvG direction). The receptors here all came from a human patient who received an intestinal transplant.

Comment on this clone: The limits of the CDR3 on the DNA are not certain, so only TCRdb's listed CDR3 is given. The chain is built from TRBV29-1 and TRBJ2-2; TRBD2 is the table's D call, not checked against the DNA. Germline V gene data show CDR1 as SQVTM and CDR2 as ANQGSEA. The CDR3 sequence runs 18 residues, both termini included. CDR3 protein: CSGRRIGLAGRTPGSCFF.

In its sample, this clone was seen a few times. CDR3 residues: CASSIGQSRANVLTF. The CDR3 DNA follows: TGTGCCAGCAGCATAGGACAAAGTCGGGCCAACGTCCTGACTTTC. V usage is TRBV12-1 and J usage is TRBJ2-6; TRBD1 reflects the table's D call only, with no check against the DNA. TRBV12-1 constitutes a pseudogene. CDR3 length: 15 residues.

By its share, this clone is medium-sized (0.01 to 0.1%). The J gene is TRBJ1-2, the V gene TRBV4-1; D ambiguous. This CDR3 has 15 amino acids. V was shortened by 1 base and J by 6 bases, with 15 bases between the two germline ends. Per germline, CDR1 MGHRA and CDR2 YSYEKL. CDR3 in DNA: TGCGCCAGCAGCCAAGTGCCAGGAGGTTCGGATGGCTACACCTTC. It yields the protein CASSQVPGGSDGYTF.

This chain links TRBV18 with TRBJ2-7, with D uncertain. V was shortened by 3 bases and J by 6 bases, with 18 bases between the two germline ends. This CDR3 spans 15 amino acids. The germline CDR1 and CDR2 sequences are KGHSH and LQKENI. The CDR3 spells CASSPGRKPWSEQYF. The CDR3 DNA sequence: TGTGCCAGCTCACCGGGTAGAAAACCCTGGAGCGAGCAGTACTTC.

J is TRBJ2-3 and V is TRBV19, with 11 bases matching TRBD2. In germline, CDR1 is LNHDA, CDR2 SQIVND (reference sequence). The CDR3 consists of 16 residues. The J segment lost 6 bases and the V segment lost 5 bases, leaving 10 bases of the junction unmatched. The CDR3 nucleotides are TGTGCCAGTAGTGTCGGGACTAGCGGAGCTTTGGATACGCAGTATTTT. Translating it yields CASSVGTSGALDTQYF.

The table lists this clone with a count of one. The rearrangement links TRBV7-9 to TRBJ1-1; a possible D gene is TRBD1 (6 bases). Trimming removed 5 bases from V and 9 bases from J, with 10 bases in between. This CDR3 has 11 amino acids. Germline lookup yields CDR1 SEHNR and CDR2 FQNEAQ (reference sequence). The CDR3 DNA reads TGTGCCAGCAGCCTCGGGACACAAGCTTTCTTT. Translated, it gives CASSLGTQAFF.

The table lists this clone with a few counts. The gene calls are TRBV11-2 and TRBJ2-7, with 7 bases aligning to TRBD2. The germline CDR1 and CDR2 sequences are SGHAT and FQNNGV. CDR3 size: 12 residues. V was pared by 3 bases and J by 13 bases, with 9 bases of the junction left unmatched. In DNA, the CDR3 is TGTGCCAGCAGCTTTACTAGCGACACGATCTACTTC. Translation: CASSFTSDTIYF.

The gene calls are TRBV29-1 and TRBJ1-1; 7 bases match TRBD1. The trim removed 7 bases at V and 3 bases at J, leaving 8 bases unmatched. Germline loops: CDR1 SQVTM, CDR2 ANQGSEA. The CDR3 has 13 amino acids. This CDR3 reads CSALTGEDTEAFF. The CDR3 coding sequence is TGCAGCGCCCTAACAGGGGAGGACACTGAAGCTTTCTTT.

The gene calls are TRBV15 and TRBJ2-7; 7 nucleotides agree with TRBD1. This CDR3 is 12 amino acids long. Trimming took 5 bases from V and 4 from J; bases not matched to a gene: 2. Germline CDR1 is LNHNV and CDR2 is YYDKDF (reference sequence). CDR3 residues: CATSHRGYEQYF. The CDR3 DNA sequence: TGTGCCACCAGCCACAGGGGTTACGAGCAGTACTTC.

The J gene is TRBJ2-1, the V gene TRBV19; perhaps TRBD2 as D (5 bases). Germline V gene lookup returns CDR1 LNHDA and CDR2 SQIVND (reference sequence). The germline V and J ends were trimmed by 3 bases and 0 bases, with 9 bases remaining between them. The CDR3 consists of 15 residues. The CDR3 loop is CASSIRGSSYNEQFF. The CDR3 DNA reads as TGTGCCAGTAGTATTCGGGGAAGCTCCTACAATGAGCAGTTCTTC.

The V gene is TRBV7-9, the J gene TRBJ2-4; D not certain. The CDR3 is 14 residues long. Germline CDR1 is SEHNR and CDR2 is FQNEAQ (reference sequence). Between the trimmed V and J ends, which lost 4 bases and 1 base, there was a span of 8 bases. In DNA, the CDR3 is TGTGCCAGCAGCTCAACTGGGGCCAAAAACATTCAGTACTTC. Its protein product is CASSSTGAKNIQYF.

The CDR3 here is CASSQIAGGSYNEQFF. The CDR3 bases are TGCGCCAGCAGCCAGATAGCGGGAGGTTCCTACAATGAGCAGTTCTTC. The chain uses TRBV4-3 and TRBJ2-1; TRBD2 matches 10 bases. J was trimmed by 1 base and V by 3 bases; bases with no gene match: 3. Germline-derived CDR1 and CDR2 are LGHNA and YSLEER. This CDR3 contains 16 residues.

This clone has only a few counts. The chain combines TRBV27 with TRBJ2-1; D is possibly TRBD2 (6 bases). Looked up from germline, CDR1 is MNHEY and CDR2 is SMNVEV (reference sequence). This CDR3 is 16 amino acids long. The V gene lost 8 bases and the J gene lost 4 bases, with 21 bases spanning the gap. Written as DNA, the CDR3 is TGTGCCAGCTCTTTGGGTGGAGGGGCTACATACAATGAGCAGTTCTTC. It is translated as CASSLGGGATYNEQFF.

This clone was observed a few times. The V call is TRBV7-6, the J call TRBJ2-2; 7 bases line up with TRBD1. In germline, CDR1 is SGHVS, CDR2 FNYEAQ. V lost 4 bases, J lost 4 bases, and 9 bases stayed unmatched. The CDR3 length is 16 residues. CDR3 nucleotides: TGTGCCAGCAGCTCCCCTGAGGGGGCGGGCACCGGGGAGCTGTTTTTT. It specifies CASSSPEGAGTGELFF.

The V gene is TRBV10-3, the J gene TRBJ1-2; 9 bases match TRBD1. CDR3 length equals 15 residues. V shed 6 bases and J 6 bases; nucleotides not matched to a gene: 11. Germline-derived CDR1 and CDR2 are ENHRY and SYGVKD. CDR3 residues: CAISPLYRGPHGYTF. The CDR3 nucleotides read TGTGCCATCAGCCCTCTTTACAGGGGGCCGCATGGCTACACCTTC.

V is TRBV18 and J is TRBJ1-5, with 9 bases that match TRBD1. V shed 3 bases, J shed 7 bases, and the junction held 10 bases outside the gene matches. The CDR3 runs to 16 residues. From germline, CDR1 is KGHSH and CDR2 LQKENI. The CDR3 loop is CASSPFLGQGKQPQHF. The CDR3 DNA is TGTGCCAGCTCACCCTTTCTCGGACAGGGGAAACAGCCCCAGCATTTT.

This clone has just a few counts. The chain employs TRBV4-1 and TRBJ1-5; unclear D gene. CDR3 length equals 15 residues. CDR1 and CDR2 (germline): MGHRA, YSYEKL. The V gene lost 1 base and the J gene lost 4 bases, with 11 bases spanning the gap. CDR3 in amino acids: CASSQVKGFNQPQHF. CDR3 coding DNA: TGCGCCAGCAGCCAAGTAAAAGGGTTTAATCAGCCCCAGCATTTT.

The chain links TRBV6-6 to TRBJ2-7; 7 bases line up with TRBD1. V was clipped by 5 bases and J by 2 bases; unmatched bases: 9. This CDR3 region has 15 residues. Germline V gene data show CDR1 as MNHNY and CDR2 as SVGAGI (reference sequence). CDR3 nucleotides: TGTGCCAGCAGTAACTATGGACAGGAGACCTACGAGCAGTACTTC. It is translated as CASSNYGQETYEQYF.

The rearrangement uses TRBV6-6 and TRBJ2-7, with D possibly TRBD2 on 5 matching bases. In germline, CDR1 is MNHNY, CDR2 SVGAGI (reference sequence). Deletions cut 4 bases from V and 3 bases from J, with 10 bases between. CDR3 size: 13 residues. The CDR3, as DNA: TGTGCCAGCAGTTTAGCGCCGATCTACGAGCAGTACTTC. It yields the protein CASSLAPIYEQYF.

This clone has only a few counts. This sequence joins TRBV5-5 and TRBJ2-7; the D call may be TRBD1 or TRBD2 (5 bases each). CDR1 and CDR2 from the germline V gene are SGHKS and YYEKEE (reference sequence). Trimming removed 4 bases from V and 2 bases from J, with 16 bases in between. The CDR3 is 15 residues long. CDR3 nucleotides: TGTGCCAGCAGCCAGTTCGGGACCTATACCTACGAGCAGTACTTC. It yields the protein CASSQFGTYTYEQYF.